This T cell receptor beta chain was recorded in a study of blood T cell repertoires in COVID-19. The wider study: The United States, Italy and Spain supplied acute and convalescent COVID-19 samples. The cDNA or gDNA used as material had been derived from T cells, B-cell-depleted T cells, or PBMCs.

How the authors handled the data: Estimated nucleated cell counts came from reference gene primer amplification. Assay used: immunoSEQ multiplex PCR; TCRdb lists only in-frame clones, some missing. D and trimming were read from the DNA, whereas the V and J calls and clone size are those reported in that table. The data show approximately 130,000 clones, about 85% seen once. This CDR3 is 14 amino acids long. With 4 bases clipped from V and 4 bases from J, the junction kept 6 bases outside the gene matches. Germline-derived CDR1 and CDR2 are MNHEY and SVGAGI. What was sequenced was peripheral blood. The chain joins TRBV6-5 to TRBJ1-1; TRBD1 aligns across 7 bases. This TCR derives from a man between 40 and 49 years old with active or convalescent COVID-19. CDR3 residues: CASSSPTGTTEAFF. CDR3 bases: TGTGCCAGCAGTTCCCCGACAGGGACCACTGAAGCTTTCTTT.